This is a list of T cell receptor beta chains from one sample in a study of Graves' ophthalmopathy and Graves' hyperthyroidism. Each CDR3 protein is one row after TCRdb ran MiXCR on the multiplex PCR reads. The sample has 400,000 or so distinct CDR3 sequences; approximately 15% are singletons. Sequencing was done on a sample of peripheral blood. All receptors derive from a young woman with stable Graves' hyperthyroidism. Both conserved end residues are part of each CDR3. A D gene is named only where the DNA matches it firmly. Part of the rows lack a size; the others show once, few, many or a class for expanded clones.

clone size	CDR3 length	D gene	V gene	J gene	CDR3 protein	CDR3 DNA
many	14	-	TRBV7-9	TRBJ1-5	CASSGSGAEWPQHF	TGTGCCAGCAGCGGATCAGGGGCTGAGTGGCCCCAGCATTTT
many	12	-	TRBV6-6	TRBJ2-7	CASDAVGYEQYF	TGTGCCAGCGACGCAGTGGGCTACGAGCAGTACTTC
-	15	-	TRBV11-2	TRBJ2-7	CASSSPTGRGHEQYF	TGTGCCAGCAGCTCCCCCACGGGCAGGGGCCACGAGCAGTACTTC
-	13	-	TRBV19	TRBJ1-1	CASNPGMNTESFF	TGTGCCAGTAACCCGGGGATGAACACTGAATCTTTCTTT
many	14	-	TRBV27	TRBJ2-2	CASSTPTGTGELFF	TGTGCCAGCAGTACCCCGACAGGTACCGGGGAGCTGTTTTTT
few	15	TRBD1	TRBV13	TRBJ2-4	CASSTRNRGGNIQYF	TGTGCCAGCAGCACCCGAAACAGGGGTGGAAACATTCAGTACTTC
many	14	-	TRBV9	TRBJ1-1	CASSVGDQTTQAFF	TGTGCCAGCAGCGTAGGAGACCAAACCACCCAAGCTTTCTTT
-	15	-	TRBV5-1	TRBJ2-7	CASSFTGQAPYEQYF	TGCGCCAGCAGCTTTACGGGGCAGGCCCCCTACGAGCAGTACTTC
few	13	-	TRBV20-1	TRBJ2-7	CSARDRVTGEQYF	TGCAGTGCTAGAGACAGGGTTACTGGGGAGCAGTACTTC
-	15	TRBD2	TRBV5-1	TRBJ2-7	CASSLESGGAYEQYF	TGCGCCAGCAGCTTGGAGAGCGGGGGGGCATACGAGCAGTACTTC
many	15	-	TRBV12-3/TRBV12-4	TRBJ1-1	CASSLEVGVATEAFF	TGTGCCAGCAGTTTAGAGGTCGGGGTTGCCACTGAAGCTTTCTTT
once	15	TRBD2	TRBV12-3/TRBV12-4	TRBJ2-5	CASSFIAGGQETQYF	TGTGCCAGCAGTTTCATAGCGGGGGGGCAAGAGACCCAGTACTTC
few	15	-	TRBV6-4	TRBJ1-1	CASRPPAGMNTEAFF	TGTGCCAGCAGACCCCCGGCAGGGATGAACACTGAGGCTTTCTTT
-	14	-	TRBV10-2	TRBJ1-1	CASSEPGGYTDAFF	TGCGCCAGCAGTGAGCCGGGCGGGTACACTGATGCTTTCTTT
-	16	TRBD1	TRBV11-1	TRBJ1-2	CASTPRRTGKNYGYTF	TGTGCCAGCACCCCGCGGAGGACAGGGAAAAACTATGGCTACACCTTC
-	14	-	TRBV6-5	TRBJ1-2	CASSYGGSDYGYTF	TGTGCCAGCAGTTACGGGGGAAGCGACTATGGCTACACCTTC
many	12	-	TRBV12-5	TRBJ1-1	CASGFWDTEAFF	TGTGCTAGTGGTTTTTGGGACACTGAAGCTTTCTTT
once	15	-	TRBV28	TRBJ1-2	CASSPGGQTNYGYTF	TGTGCCAGCAGTCCTGGTGGGCAGACTAACTATGGCTACACCTTC
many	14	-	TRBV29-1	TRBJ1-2	CSVIAKAFPYGYTF	TGCAGCGTGATAGCAAAGGCGTTTCCATATGGCTACACCTTC
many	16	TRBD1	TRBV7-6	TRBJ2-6	CASSPDRVAGANVLTF	TGTGCCAGCAGCCCAGACAGGGTTGCCGGGGCCAACGTCCTGACTTTC
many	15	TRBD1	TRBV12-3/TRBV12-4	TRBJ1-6	CASSRGQGMGSPLHF	TGTGCCAGCAGTCGCGGACAGGGAATGGGTTCACCCCTCCACTTT
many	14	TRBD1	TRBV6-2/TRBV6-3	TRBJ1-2	CASSDPGTGEGYTF	TGTGCCAGCAGTGACCCCGGGACAGGGGAAGGCTACACCTTC
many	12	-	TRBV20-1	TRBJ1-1	CSATASDTEAFF	TGCAGTGCTACCGCCTCGGACACTGAAGCTTTCTTT
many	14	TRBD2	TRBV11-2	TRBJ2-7	CASSAGLAGGRQYF	TGTGCCAGCAGCGCGGGACTAGCGGGGGGCAGACAGTACTTC
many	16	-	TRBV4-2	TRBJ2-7	CASSQEKVRSSYEQYF	TGTGCCAGCAGCCAAGAAAAGGTGCGAAGCTCCTACGAGCAGTACTTC
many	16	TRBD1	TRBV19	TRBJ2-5	CASSIFGTGGQETQYF	TGTGCCAGTAGTATTTTTGGGACAGGGGGGCAAGAGACCCAGTACTTC
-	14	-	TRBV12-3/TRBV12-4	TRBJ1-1	CASRPTGGYTEAFF	TGTGCCAGCAGACCGACAGGCGGTTATACTGAAGCTTTCTTT
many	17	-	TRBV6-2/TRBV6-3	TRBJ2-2	CASSSPRTVANTGELFF	TGTGCCAGCAGTTCCCCTAGGACCGTCGCGAACACCGGGGAGCTGTTTTTT
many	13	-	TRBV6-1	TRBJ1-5	CASSEEVGQPQHF	TGTGCCAGCAGTGAAGAGGTTGGACAGCCCCAGCATTTT
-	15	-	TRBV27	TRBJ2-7	CASSLARTEIYEQYF	TGTGCCAGCAGTTTGGCTAGGACAGAAATTTACGAGCAGTACTTC
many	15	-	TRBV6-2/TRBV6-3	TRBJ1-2	CASTPLAVSGYGYTF	TGTGCCAGCACTCCGCTCGCGGTTTCGGGCTATGGCTACACCTTC
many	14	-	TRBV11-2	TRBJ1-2	CASSWSIQGYGYTF	TGTGCCAGCAGCTGGAGCATTCAGGGGTATGGCTACACCTTC
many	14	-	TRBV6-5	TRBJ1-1	CASSYSKQNTEAFF	TGTGCCAGCAGTTACTCGAAACAGAACACTGAAGCTTTCTTT
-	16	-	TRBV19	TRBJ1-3	CASTPGTGSYGNTIYF	TGTGCCAGTACCCCCGGTACAGGGAGTTATGGAAACACCATATATTTT
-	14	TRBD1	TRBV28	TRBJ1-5	CASSWGRGNQPQHF	TGTGCCAGCAGTTGGGGCAGGGGGAATCAGCCCCAGCATTTT
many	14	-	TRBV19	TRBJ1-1	CASRPDTMNTEAFF	TGTGCCAGTAGACCCGACACCATGAACACTGAAGCTTTCTTT
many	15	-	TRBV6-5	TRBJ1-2	CASSYGVGGLRGYTF	TGTGCCAGCAGTTACGGAGTCGGGGGCCTCAGGGGCTACACCTTC
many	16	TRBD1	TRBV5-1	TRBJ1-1	CASSLDPEAGGTEAFF	TGCGCCAGCAGCTTGGATCCGGAGGCAGGGGGCACTGAAGCTTTCTTT
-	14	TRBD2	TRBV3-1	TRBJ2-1	CASSQGSGGGEQFF	TGTGCCAGCAGCCAAGGTAGCGGGGGAGGTGAGCAGTTCTTC
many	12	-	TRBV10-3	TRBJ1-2	CAISARGRGYTF	TGTGCCATCAGTGCTCGGGGACGTGGCTACACCTTC
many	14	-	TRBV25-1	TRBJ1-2	CASSEPLPNYGYTF	TGTGCCAGCAGTGAACCCTTGCCTAACTATGGCTACACCTTC
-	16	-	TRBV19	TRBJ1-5	CASSLGAGTRNQPQHF	TGTGCCAGTAGTCTGGGTGCGGGGACCCGGAATCAGCCCCAGCATTTT